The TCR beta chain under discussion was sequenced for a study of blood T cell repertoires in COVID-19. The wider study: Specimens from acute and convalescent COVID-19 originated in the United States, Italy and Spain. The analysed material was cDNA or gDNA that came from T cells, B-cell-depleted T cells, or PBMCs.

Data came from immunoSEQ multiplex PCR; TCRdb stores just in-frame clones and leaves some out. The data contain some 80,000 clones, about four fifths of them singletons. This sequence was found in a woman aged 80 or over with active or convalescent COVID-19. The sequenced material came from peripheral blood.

CDR3 region: CASSHGTTSGYGYTF. CDR3 DNA sequence: TGTGCCAGCAGCCACGGGACAACCTCAGGCTATGGCTACACCTTC. The rearrangement uses TRBV3-1 (or the pseudogene TRBV3-2) and TRBJ1-2; possibly TRBD1 for D (6 bases). Germline V gene sequence: CDR1 LGHDT, CDR2 YNNKEL (reference sequence). The ends were cut back, 3 bases at V and 4 bases at J, with 15 bases in the middle. CDR3 length equals 15 residues.